This T cell receptor (beta chain) appears in the sequencing data of a study of vaccination effects on CD4 cells after COVID-19. Per germline, CDR1 SGHTA and CDR2 FQGTGA. CDR3 length: 14 amino acids. After removal of 4 bases from V and 3 bases from J, the junction contained 6 bases not matched to a gene. The protocol was immunoSEQ multiplex PCR, while the TCRdb copy is restricted to in-frame clones and leaves out a portion. The table includes tens of thousands of clones, about two thirds detected once. Prior to sequencing, the ViraFEST assay stimulated PBMC with viral peptide pools, which expanded the antigen-specific CD4+ T cells. Subsequent to a culture period of 10 days, CD4+ T cells were isolated. The person acquired a PCR-confirmed SARS-CoV-2 infection between March and December 2020. As for this clone: Its antigen is undetermined.

The sample here was CD4+ T cells from PBMCs cultured with a peptide pool, taken before COVID-19 vaccination. The receptor comes from a human donor who had a prior SARS-CoV-2 infection. The chain combines TRBV7-3 with TRBJ2-7, with 7 bases that match TRBD1. CDR3 residues: CASSYPDRVYEQYF. DNA for the CDR3: TGTGCCAGCAGCTACCCTGACAGGGTCTACGAGCAGTACTTC.